The 32 T cell receptor beta chains listed next were all sequenced from one sample in a study of T cell responses to AZD1222 COVID-19 vaccine. Here immunoSEQ multiplex PCR was the method, and the copy in TCRdb shows in-frame clones only, minus some. This table has about 83,000 clones, 86% appearing once. This material consisted of peripheral blood, taken on day 0 of AZD1222 vaccination. Receptors originate from an adult in good health.

The chain is built from TRBV13 and TRBJ2-5; 8 positions agree with TRBD2. Germline loops: CDR1 PRHDT, CDR2 FYEKMQ (reference sequence). Unmatched junction bases numbered 8, after V lost 4 bases and J lost 7 bases. CDR3 length: 14 residues. The CDR3 sequence is CASSSRGARRTQYF. CDR3 coding DNA: TGTGCCAGCAGCTCGCGGGGGGCCCGTCGGACCCAGTACTTC.

The chain recombines TRBV7-3 with TRBJ2-5, with 8 bases identical to TRBD1. Per the germline V gene, CDR1 is SGHTA and CDR2 is FQGTGA. This CDR3 contains 16 residues. The trim removed 3 bases at V and 4 bases at J, leaving 10 bases unmatched. The CDR3 DNA reads as TGTGCCAGCAGCTTGGGACGTCGACAGGGGTTAGAGACCCAGTACTTC. This translates into CASSLGRRQGLETQYF.

The chain couples TRBV10-2 to TRBJ2-2; D might be TRBD2 (5 bases). The CDR3 runs to 15 residues. V was trimmed by 8 bases and J by 3 bases, leaving 16 bases between them. Germline V gene sequence: CDR1 WSHSY, CDR2 SAAADI. Here the CDR3 reads CASEYTGKDTGELFF. CDR3 DNA sequence: TGCGCCAGCGAGTATACGGGAAAGGACACCGGGGAGCTGTTTTTT.

This clone was counted once. This chain links TRBV2 with TRBJ1-1; D is unclear. CDR1 and CDR2 from the germline V gene are SNHLY and FYNNEI. The length of the CDR3 is 11 residues. V lost 9 bases and J 5 bases, leaving 10 bases between the germline ends. The CDR3: CASSERTEAFF. The CDR3, as DNA: TGTGCCAGTTCGGAGCGGACTGAAGCTTTCTTT.

The chain is built from TRBV18 and TRBJ2-7, with D maybe TRBD2 (6 bases). V shed 3 bases and J shed 6 bases, with 12 bases lying between them. Germline CDR1 KGHSH, CDR2 LQKENI. This CDR3 is 13 amino acids long. Here the CDR3 reads CASSPQEGAEQYF. CDR3 bases: TGTGCCAGCTCACCTCAGGAGGGTGCCGAGCAGTACTTC.

This clone was counted once. The chain is built from TRBV6-2 or TRBV6-3 and TRBJ1-2; a possible D gene is TRBD1 (6 bases). Germline lookup yields CDR1 MNHEY and CDR2 SVGEGT. The V gene lost 5 bases and the J gene lost 0 bases, with 13 bases spanning the gap. There are 15 residues in the CDR3. This CDR3 reads CASSPIQGSNYGYTF. DNA for the CDR3: TGTGCCAGCAGTCCGATACAGGGATCTAACTATGGCTACACCTTC.

The chain combines TRBV2 with TRBJ2-1, with D tentatively TRBD2 (6 bases). With 2 bases removed from V and 5 bases from J, the gap between germline ends came to 10 bases. CDR3 length: 14 amino acids. Germline CDR1 and CDR2: SNHLY and FYNNEI. The CDR3 loop is CASSERGTNNEQFF. For the CDR3, the DNA is TGTGCCAGCAGTGAACGGGGGACCAACAATGAGCAGTTCTTC.

This chain connects TRBV5-6 to TRBJ2-1; 8 bases map to TRBD1. This CDR3 is built from 16 residues. Unmatched junction bases numbered 8, after V lost 3 bases and J lost 3 bases. CDR1 is SGHDT and CDR2 is YYEEEE in the germline V gene. This CDR3 is CASSSLGQELYNEQFF. The CDR3 DNA reads as TGTGCCAGCAGCTCGCTGGGACAGGAGCTCTACAATGAGCAGTTCTTC.

The gene calls are TRBV15 and TRBJ1-2; tentative D call: TRBD1 (5 bases). Trimming stripped 0 bases from V and 7 bases from J, with 6 bases between. This CDR3 has 12 residues. Germline loops: CDR1 LNHNV, CDR2 YYDKDF (reference sequence). Written as DNA, the CDR3 is TGTGCCACCAGCAGAGACGGGGGTGGCTACACCTTC. Amino acid sequence: CATSRDGGGYTF.

The sample holds one count of this clone. The chain links TRBV19 to TRBJ1-1; D perhaps matches TRBD1 (5 bases). The germline CDR1 and CDR2 sequences are LNHDA and SQIVND (reference sequence). Trimming cost V 0 bases and J 6 bases, with 11 bases left between them. The CDR3 runs to 14 residues. The CDR3 nucleotides are TGTGCCAGTAGTATAGAGGGACGGGGAGCTGAAGCTTTCTTT. This codes for CASSIEGRGAEAFF.

The CDR3 DNA sequence: TGTGCCAGCAGCTTAGGTCAGATCTCAGGGGCCGGGGGTGGTACTGAAGCTTTCTTT. This gives the protein CASSLGQISGAGGGTEAFF. This chain connects TRBV7-9 to TRBJ1-1, with D perhaps matching TRBD1 (6 bases). Germline V CDR1 and CDR2: SEHNR, FQNEAQ (reference sequence). The CDR3 totals 19 residues. V shed 1 base and J shed 5 bases, with 26 bases lying between them.

V is TRBV7-8 and J is TRBJ1-1, with TRBD1 matching 8 bases. CDR3 size: 15 residues. J gave up 4 bases and V 2 bases, and 6 bases lay outside the gene matches. Per the germline V gene, CDR1 is SGHVS and CDR2 is FQNEAQ. Here the CDR3 reads CASSLPSRGPTEAFF. CDR3 DNA: TGTGCCAGCAGCTTACCTTCCAGGGGGCCCACTGAAGCTTTCTTT.

The chain couples TRBV5-6 to TRBJ1-1; D is unclear. With 1 base removed from V and 0 bases from J, the gap between germline ends came to 10 bases. Germline-derived CDR1 and CDR2 are SGHDT and YYEEEE. The CDR3 consists of 15 residues. The CDR3 DNA follows: TGTGCCAGCAGCTTGATAAACCTGATGAACACTGAAGCTTTCTTT. Translation gives CASSLINLMNTEAFF.

This chain joins TRBV6-5 and TRBJ2-7; 8 positions match TRBD1. The CDR3 consists of 13 residues. The V gene's germline CDR1 is MNHEY and CDR2 SVGAGI. The V gene end was trimmed by 8 bases and the J gene end by 2 bases; junction bases not matched to a gene: 5. DNA of the CDR3: TGTGCCAGCCGACAGGGGCATACCTACGAGCAGTACTTC. This sequence encodes CASRQGHTYEQYF.

The chain recombines TRBV29-1 with TRBJ1-3; unclear D gene. Trimming pared 5 bases from V and 0 bases from J, leaving 14 bases between. Germline CDR1 reads SQVTM; CDR2 reads ANQGSEA. There are 15 residues in the CDR3. The chain's CDR3 is CSVFEGSSSGNTIYF. The DNA of the CDR3 is TGCAGCGTTTTCGAAGGGTCCTCCTCTGGAAACACCATATATTTT.

The CDR3 DNA is TGTGCCAGCAGTTACTTCCGTTGGGGGAACACTGAAGCTTTCTTT. Translation gives CASSYFRWGNTEAFF. The V call is TRBV6-5, the J call TRBJ1-1; D unclear. There are 15 residues in the CDR3. V was clipped by 1 base and J by 1 base, with 10 bases between them. CDR1 and CDR2 (germline): MNHEY, SVGAGI.

The genes are TRBV5-1 and TRBJ1-2, with D unclear. There are 13 residues in the CDR3. Germline V gene lookup returns CDR1 SGHRS and CDR2 YFSETQ. Trimming pared 0 bases from V and 1 base from J, leaving 4 bases between. The CDR3 loop is CASSLDNNYGYTF. The CDR3 nucleotides read TGCGCCAGCAGCTTGGACAATAACTATGGCTACACCTTC.

The chain has TRBV7-8 and TRBJ2-7, with a tentative D call TRBD1 (6 bases). The CDR3 length is 14 residues. V lost 3 bases, J lost 0 bases, and 9 bases lay in between. Looked up from germline, CDR1 is SGHVS and CDR2 is FQNEAQ. CDR3 DNA sequence: TGTGCCAGCAGCTTCAACAGGGTCTCCTACGAGCAGTACTTC. This translates into CASSFNRVSYEQYF.

The genes are TRBV11-2 and TRBJ1-2, with D maybe TRBD1 (5 bases). The V gene lost 5 bases and the J gene lost 3 bases, with 16 bases spanning the gap. The CDR3 has 15 residues. Germline CDR1 SGHAT, CDR2 FQNNGV. CDR3 protein: CASSPRGGGHYGYTF. In DNA, the CDR3 is TGTGCCAGCAGCCCTCGCGGGGGGGGACACTATGGCTACACCTTC.

This clone was seen more than once but under ten times. The chain links TRBV5-4 to TRBJ2-3; D is uncertain. Germline CDR1 SGHNT, CDR2 YYREEE (reference sequence). The CDR3 is 17 residues long. V gave up 3 bases and J gave up 0 bases, with 17 bases separating them. As DNA, the CDR3 is TGTGCCAGCAGCTCCCCCCACACACGCCCTAGCACAGATACGCAGTATTTT. The encoded protein is CASSSPHTRPSTDTQYF.

This chain connects TRBV20-1 to TRBJ2-7, with D unclear. In germline, CDR1 is DFQATT, CDR2 SNEGSKA (reference sequence). The V and J ends lost 1 base and 7 bases respectively, with 8 bases between them. CDR3 length: 11 residues. The CDR3 DNA is TGCAGTGCTAGAGGTTTCCGGGAGCAGTACTTC. Its translation is CSARGFREQYF.

The genes are TRBV29-1 and TRBJ2-1, with D hard to call. The V gene's germline CDR1 is SQVTM and CDR2 ANQGSEA. This CDR3 region has 11 residues. V gave up 3 bases and J gave up 2 bases, with 2 bases separating them. In DNA form, the CDR3 reads TGCAGCGTTGACGCCTACAATGAGCAGTTCTTC. This translates into CSVDAYNEQFF.

The chain combines TRBV3-1 (or the pseudogene TRBV3-2) with TRBJ1-2, with D possibly TRBD1 on 5 matching bases. Germline CDR1 LGHDT, CDR2 YNNKEL (reference sequence). V was shortened by 1 base and J by 7 bases, with 13 bases between the two germline ends. The CDR3 spans 14 residues. The chain's CDR3 is CASSQAGGETGYTF. CDR3 nucleotide sequence: TGTGCCAGCAGCCAAGCGGGGGGAGAGACTGGCTACACCTTC.

This chain links TRBV24-1 with TRBJ2-4, with 8 bases lining up with TRBD2. The CDR3 runs to 14 residues. CDR1 is KGHDR and CDR2 is SFDVKD in the germline V gene. V shed 5 bases and J 8 bases; nucleotides not matched to a gene: 7. The CDR3: CATSASGREDIQYF. The CDR3 DNA sequence: TGTGCCACCAGTGCCTCCGGGAGGGAGGACATTCAGTACTTC.

The chain couples TRBV6-1 to TRBJ1-1; D is undetermined. This CDR3 region has 14 residues. V lost 1 base and J lost 3, with 9 bases in between. Germline V gives CDR1 MNHNS, CDR2 SASEGT. Here the CDR3 reads CASSEVKGYTEAFF. CDR3 nucleotide sequence: TGTGCCAGCAGTGAAGTTAAGGGTTACACTGAAGCTTTCTTT.

The table lists this clone with a count of one. The genes are TRBV7-9 and TRBJ2-5, with TRBD2 matching over 10 bases. The trim removed 6 bases at V and 1 base at J, leaving 2 bases unmatched. The CDR3 is 14 amino acids. The germline CDR1 and CDR2 sequences are SEHNR and FQNEAQ (reference sequence). The CDR3 DNA is TGTGCCAGCAGTCGGACTAGCGGCCAAGAGACCCAGTACTTC. The encoded protein is CASSRTSGQETQYF.

V usage is TRBV6-2 or TRBV6-3 and J usage is TRBJ2-3; D is perhaps TRBD1 or TRBD2 (5 bases each). Germline CDR1 MNHEY, CDR2 SVGEGT. This CDR3 contains 16 residues. The V gene lost 2 bases and the J gene lost 3 bases, with 15 bases spanning the gap. The CDR3 sequence: CASSYGTNRGTDTQYF. The CDR3 region has the DNA TGTGCCAGCAGTTACGGGACGAATAGAGGTACAGATACGCAGTATTTT.

V and J are TRBV12-3 or TRBV12-4 and TRBJ1-2, with D possibly being TRBD1 (6 bases). This CDR3 has 13 residues. Trimming left V 3 bases short and J 8 bases short, with 13 bases between. The CDR3 here is CASSFRRGRGYTF. The CDR3 DNA is TGTGCCAGCAGTTTCCGCAGGGGAAGGGGCTACACCTTC.

The chain carries TRBV25-1 and TRBJ2-3; 7 bases align to TRBD1. V lost 5 bases, J lost 1 base, and 3 bases stayed unmatched. The CDR3 covers 14 residues. The germline V gene encodes CDR1 MGHDK and CDR2 SYGVNS. This CDR3 reads CASSRQGRTDTQYF. CDR3 in DNA: TGTGCCAGCAGTAGACAGGGACGCACAGATACGCAGTATTTT. The full variable domain, rest sourced from reference TRBV25-1 and TRBJ2-3, is EADIYQTPRYLVIGTGKKITLECSQTMGHDKMYWYQQDPGMELHLIHYSYGVNSTEKGDLSSESTVSRIRTEHFPLTLESARPSHTSQYLCASSRQGRTDTQYFGPGTRLTVL.

The CDR3: CASSLGASGSLETQYF. In nucleotides, the CDR3 is TGTGCCAGCAGCTTAGGGGCTAGCGGTTCGTTGGAGACCCAGTACTTC. This chain joins TRBV7-2 and TRBJ2-5; 7 bases are a match to TRBD2. The CDR3 has 16 amino acids. V was clipped by 1 base and J by 5 bases; unmatched bases: 10. Germline CDR1 SGHTA, CDR2 FQGNSA.

This clone was recorded only once. The CDR3 nucleotides are TGTGCCAGCAGGAACCCAGGACTAGCGGGAGATACGCAGTATTTT. Amino acid sequence: CASRNPGLAGDTQYF. V and J are TRBV7-2 and TRBJ2-3, with 11 bases that match TRBD2. V trimming: 6 bases; J trimming: 5 bases; junction bases outside the gene matches: 7. CDR3 length equals 15 residues. Germline CDR1 and CDR2: SGHTA and FQGNSA.

This clone has just a few counts. The rearrangement joins TRBV6-6 to TRBJ2-7; D possibly corresponds to TRBD2 (6 bases). The CDR3 totals 15 residues. Germline lookup yields CDR1 MNHNY and CDR2 SVGAGI (reference sequence). Trimming removed 2 bases at V and 4 bases at J, with 15 bases between. The DNA for the CDR3 is TGTGCCAGCAGTTACGACGGGAGTGCAGGGTACGAGCAGTACTTC. It is translated as CASSYDGSAGYEQYF.